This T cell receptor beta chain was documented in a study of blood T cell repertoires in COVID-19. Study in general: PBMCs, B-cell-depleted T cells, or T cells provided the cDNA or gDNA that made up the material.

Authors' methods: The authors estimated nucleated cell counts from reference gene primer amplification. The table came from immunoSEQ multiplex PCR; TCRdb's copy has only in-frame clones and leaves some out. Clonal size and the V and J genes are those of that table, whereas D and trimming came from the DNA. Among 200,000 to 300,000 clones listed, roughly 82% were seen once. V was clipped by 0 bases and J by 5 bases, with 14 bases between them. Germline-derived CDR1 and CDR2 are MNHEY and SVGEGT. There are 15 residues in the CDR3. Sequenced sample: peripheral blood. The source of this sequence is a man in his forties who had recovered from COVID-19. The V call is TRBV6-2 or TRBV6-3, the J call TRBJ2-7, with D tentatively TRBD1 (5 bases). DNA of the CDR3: TGTGCCAGCAGTTACTCGATCAGGGTCCCCCACGAGCAGTACTTC. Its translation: CASSYSIRVPHEQYF.